This entry lists 8 T cell receptor beta chains sequenced from one sample in a study of CXCR3-negative and CXCR3-positive naive CD8 T cells. The method, 5' RACE with UMI labels, was used to prepare the TRB cDNA libraries. No DNA is given; TCRdb re-called the 5' RACE reads and lists each CDR3 protein once. The data include more than 45,000 distinct CDR3 sequences; the top ten clones carry about a quarter. The specimen was memory CD8+ T cells from blood. These receptors all come from a human donor in good health. Some clones in this sample may be carry-over from other donors' samples.

The rearrangement uses TRBV29-1 and TRBJ2-2; checking the TCRdb D call of TRBD1 is not possible without DNA. The CDR3 loop spans 15 amino acids. Looked up from germline, CDR1 is SQVTM and CDR2 is ANQGSEA. The CDR3 sequence is CSVESGTANTGELFF.

The chain joins TRBV7-8 to TRBJ2-7; TCRdb picks TRBD1, but there is no DNA to check that call. This CDR3 comprises 18 residues. Per germline, CDR1 SGHVS and CDR2 FQNEAQ. CDR3 in amino acids: CASSLVGEPGGSAYEQYF.

The CDR3 is CSARDDRETEAFF. This rearrangement joins TRBV20-1 to TRBJ1-1; there is no DNA to check the TCRdb D call of TRBD1. Germline V gene data show CDR1 as DFQATT and CDR2 as SNEGSKA (reference sequence). The CDR3 has 13 residues.

This rearrangement joins TRBV29-1 to TRBJ2-7; TCRdb designates TRBD2, a call that cannot be tested without DNA. The CDR3 loop spans 16 amino acids. Germline assignment: CDR1 SQVTM and CDR2 ANQGSEA. CDR3 region: CSVEGAYRTESYEQYF.

The rearrangement links TRBV7-9 to TRBJ1-2; the TCRdb D gene call, TRBD1, has no DNA to confirm it. The germline V gene encodes CDR1 SEHNR and CDR2 FQNEAQ (reference sequence). The CDR3 covers 13 residues. This CDR3 is CASSWGSFYGYTF.

The chain joins TRBV12-3 or TRBV12-4 to TRBJ2-7; the TCRdb call, TRBD1, lacks DNA for checking. The CDR3 extends over 15 amino acids. The CDR3 here is CASSPLGTGPYEQYF.

The chain has TRBV28 and TRBJ1-1; lacking DNA, the TRBD1 call made by TCRdb goes unchecked. CDR3 length: 14 amino acids. CDR1 is MDHEN and CDR2 is SYDVKM in the germline V gene. The CDR3 sequence is CASHRGVGRTEAFF.

The chain links TRBV15 to TRBJ2-3; TCRdb selects TRBD1, and the lack of DNA leaves this call unchecked. The CDR3 runs 12 residues. Germline V gene lookup returns CDR1 LNHNV and CDR2 YYDKDF (reference sequence). The CDR3 reads CATSPGSRPQYF. Complete variable domain (other parts from reference TRBV15 and TRBJ2-3): DAMVIQNPRYQVTQFGKPVTLSCSQTLNHNVMYWYQQKSSQAPKLLFHYYDKDFNNEADTPDNFQSRRPNTSFCFLDIRSPGLGDTAMYLCATSPGSRPQYFGPGTRLTVL.